This paragraph reports one T cell receptor (beta chain). The sample is drawn from a study of blood T cell repertoires in COVID-19. For the study at large: Some COVID-19 samples were acute and others convalescent; all came from the United States, Italy and Spain. Sources were T cells, B-cell-depleted T cells, or PBMCs; the material itself was cDNA or gDNA.

The CDR3 consists of 14 residues. Per the germline V gene, CDR1 is SGHRS and CDR2 is YFSETQ. V lost 6 bases and J lost 4, with 16 bases in between. Per the study methods: Reference gene primer amplification gave nucleated cell count estimates. Profiling relied on immunoSEQ multiplex PCR, and the TCRdb table lists in-frame clones only, not all of them. V and J calls and clone size are copied from that table; D and trimming were computed from the DNA. The sample consists of a few hundred thousand clones, 83% of them appearing once. This sequence was found in a man between 60 and 70 years old who had recovered from COVID-19. The sample comprised peripheral blood. The chain combines TRBV5-1 with TRBJ1-1; D call uncertain. CDR3 sequence reads: CASKQEMGGTEAFF. CDR3 DNA sequence: TGCGCCAGCAAGCAGGAAATGGGTGGCACTGAAGCTTTCTTT.